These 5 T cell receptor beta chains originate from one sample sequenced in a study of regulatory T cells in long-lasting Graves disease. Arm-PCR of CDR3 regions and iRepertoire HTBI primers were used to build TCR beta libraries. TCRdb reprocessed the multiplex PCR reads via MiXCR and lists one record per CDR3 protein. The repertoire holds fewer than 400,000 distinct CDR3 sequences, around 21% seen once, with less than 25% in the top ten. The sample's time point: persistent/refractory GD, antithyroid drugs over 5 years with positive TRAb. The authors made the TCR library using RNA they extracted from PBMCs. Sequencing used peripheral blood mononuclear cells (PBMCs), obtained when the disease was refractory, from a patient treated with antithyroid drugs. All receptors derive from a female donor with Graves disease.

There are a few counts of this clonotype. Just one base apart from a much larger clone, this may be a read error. The CDR3 reads CASSSGAWSADTEAFF. Written as DNA, the CDR3 is TGTGCCAGCAGTTCGGGGGCCTGGTCGGCAGACACTGAAGCTTTCTTT. The chain couples TRBV28 to TRBJ1-1; a weak D match, TRBD1 (6 bases). Germline lookup yields CDR1 MDHEN and CDR2 SYDVKM. This CDR3 has 16 amino acids. V was cut by 4 bases and J by 3 bases, with 18 bases left in between.

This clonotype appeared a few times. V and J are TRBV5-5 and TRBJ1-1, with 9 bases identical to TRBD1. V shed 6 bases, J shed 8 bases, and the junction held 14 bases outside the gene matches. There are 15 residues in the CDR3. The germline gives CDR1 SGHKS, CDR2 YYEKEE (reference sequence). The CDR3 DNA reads TGTGCCAGCAACCCTACACCGGGACAGGGAACGGAAGCTTTCTTT. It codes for CASNPTPGQGTEAFF.

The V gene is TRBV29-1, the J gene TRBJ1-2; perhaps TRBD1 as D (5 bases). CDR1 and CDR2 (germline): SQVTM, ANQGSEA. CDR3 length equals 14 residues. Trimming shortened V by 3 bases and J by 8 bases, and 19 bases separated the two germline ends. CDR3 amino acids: CSVEGTGPLSGYTF. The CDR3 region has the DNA TGCAGCGTTGAGGGGACCGGGCCGCTGTCGGGCTACACCTTC.

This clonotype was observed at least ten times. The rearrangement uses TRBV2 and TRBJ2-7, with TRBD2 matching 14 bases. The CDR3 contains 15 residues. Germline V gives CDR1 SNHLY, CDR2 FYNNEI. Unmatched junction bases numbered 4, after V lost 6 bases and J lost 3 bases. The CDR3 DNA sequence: TGTGCCAGCAGGGCCGGACTAGCGGGAGGCTACGAGCAGTACTTC. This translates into CASRAGLAGGYEQYF.

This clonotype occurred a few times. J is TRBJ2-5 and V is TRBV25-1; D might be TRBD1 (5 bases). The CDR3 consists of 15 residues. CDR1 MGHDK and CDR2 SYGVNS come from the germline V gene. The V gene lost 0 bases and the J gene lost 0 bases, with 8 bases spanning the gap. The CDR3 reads CASSEYMTDQETQYF. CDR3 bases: TGTGCCAGCAGTGAATATATGACAGACCAAGAGACCCAGTACTTC. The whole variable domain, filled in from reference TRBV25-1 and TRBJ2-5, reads EADIYQTPRYLVIGTGKKITLECSQTMGHDKMYWYQQDPGMELHLIHYSYGVNSTEKGDLSSESTVSRIRTEHFPLTLESARPSHTSQYLCASSEYMTDQETQYFGPGTRLLVL.